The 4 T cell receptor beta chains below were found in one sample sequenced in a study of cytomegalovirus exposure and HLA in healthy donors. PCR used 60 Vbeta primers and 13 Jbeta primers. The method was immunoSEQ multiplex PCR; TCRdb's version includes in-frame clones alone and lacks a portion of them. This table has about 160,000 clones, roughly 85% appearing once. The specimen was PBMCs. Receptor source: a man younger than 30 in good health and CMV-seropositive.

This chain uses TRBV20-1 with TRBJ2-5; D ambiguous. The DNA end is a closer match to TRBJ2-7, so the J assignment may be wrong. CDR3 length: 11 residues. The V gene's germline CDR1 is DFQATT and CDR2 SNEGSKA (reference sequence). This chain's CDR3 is CSASSPYEQYF. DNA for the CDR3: TGCAGTGCTAGTTCGCCATACGAGCAGTACTTC.

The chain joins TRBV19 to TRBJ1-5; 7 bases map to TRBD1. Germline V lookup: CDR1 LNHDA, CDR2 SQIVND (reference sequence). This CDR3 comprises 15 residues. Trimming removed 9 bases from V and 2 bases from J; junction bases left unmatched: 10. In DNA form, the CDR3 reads TGTGCCAGCGAGAGACAGGGCCTCGGCAATCAGCCCCAGCATTTT. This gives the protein CASERQGLGNQPQHF.

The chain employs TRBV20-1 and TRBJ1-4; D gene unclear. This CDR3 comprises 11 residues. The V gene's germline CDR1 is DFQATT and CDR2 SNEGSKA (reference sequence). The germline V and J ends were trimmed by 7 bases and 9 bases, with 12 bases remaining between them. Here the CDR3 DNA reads TGCAGTGGCGAAGAGGGTCAAAAACTGTTTTTT. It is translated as CSGEEGQKLFF.

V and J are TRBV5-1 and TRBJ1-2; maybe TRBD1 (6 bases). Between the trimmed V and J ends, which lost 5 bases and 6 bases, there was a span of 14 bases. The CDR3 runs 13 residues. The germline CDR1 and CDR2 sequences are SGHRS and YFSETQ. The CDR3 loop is CASSPGVGDGYTF. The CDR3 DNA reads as TGCGCCAGCAGTCCAGGGGTAGGGGATGGCTACACCTTC.